Below, 21 T cell receptor beta chains from the same sample are listed, as sequenced in a study of blood T cell repertoires in COVID-19. The assay was immunoSEQ multiplex PCR, and TCRdb's table has in-frame clones only and misses some. The sample yields 310,000 or so clones, around 88% seen once. The material sequenced was peripheral blood. All receptors derive from a woman in her 30s who had recovered from COVID-19.

J is TRBJ1-5 and V is TRBV28; D might be TRBD1 (5 bases). V was trimmed by 8 bases and J by 0 bases, leaving 11 bases between them. CDR1 and CDR2 from the germline V gene are MDHEN and SYDVKM. The CDR3 loop spans 14 amino acids. Here the CDR3 DNA reads TGTGCCAGCGGCCTGGACAATAGCAATCAGCCCCAGCATTTT. Translating gives CASGLDNSNQPQHF.

CDR3: CASSLNREGGYTF. DNA of the CDR3: TGTGCCAGCAGCTTGAACAGAGAGGGCGGCTACACCTTC. The chain recombines TRBV7-6 with TRBJ1-2; D is ambiguous. Germline assignment: CDR1 SGHVS and CDR2 FNYEAQ. Deletions cut 3 bases from V and 8 bases from J, with 13 bases between. CDR3 length: 13 residues.

The CDR3 nucleotides read TGTGCCAGCAACCTTGACAGGGGCTCCTACAATGAGCAGTTCTTC. Translating gives CASNLDRGSYNEQFF. The V and J genes are TRBV5-4 and TRBJ2-1, with 8 bases that match TRBD1. The germline V gene has CDR1 SGHNT and CDR2 YYREEE (reference sequence). The CDR3 extends over 15 amino acids. With 6 bases clipped from V and 0 bases from J, the junction kept 5 bases outside the gene matches.

The chain couples TRBV7-2 to TRBJ2-6; maybe TRBD2 (6 bases). Germline CDR1 is SGHTA and CDR2 is FQGNSA. This CDR3 is built from 15 residues. V was clipped by 5 bases and J by 2 bases, with 10 bases between them. CDR3 nucleotides: TGTGCCAGCAGCCGGGACTTTCCTGGGGCCAACGTCCTGACTTTC. Translated: CASSRDFPGANVLTF. The whole variable domain, remainder taken from reference TRBV7-2 and TRBJ2-6, is GAGVSQSPSNKVTEKGKDVELRCDPISGHTALYWYRQSLGQGLEFLIYFQGNSAPDKSGLPSDRFSAERTGGSVSTLTIQRTQQEDSAVYLCASSRDFPGANVLTFGAGSRLTVL.

The chain employs TRBV4-3 and TRBJ2-1, with 11 bases aligning to TRBD1. V trimming: 4 bases; J trimming: 6 bases; junction bases outside the gene matches: 11. The CDR3 extends over 17 amino acids. In germline, CDR1 is LGHNA, CDR2 YSLEER. The CDR3 reads CASSPGVGTGGLNEQFF. The DNA of the CDR3 is TGCGCCAGCAGCCCAGGTGTAGGGACAGGGGGACTCAATGAGCAGTTCTTC.

The CDR3 loop reads CASSSPGRRSNIHRQSYEQYF. For the CDR3, the DNA is TGTGCCAGCAGCTCTCCCGGGAGGCGCTCAAACATCCATCGGCAGTCCTACGAGCAGTACTTC. V gene TRBV9 combines with J gene TRBJ2-7, with 7 bases lining up with TRBD2. The germline CDR1 and CDR2 sequences are SGDLS and YYNGEE. The CDR3 has 21 amino acids. Trimming took 4 bases from V and 1 from J; bases not matched to a gene: 26.

The V call is TRBV7-2, the J call TRBJ2-1, with a tentative D call TRBD2 (7 bases). Trimming removed 1 base from V and 5 bases from J, with 18 bases in between. The CDR3 is made up of 17 amino acids. The V gene's germline CDR1 is SGHTA and CDR2 FQGNSA. The CDR3, as DNA: TGTGCCAGCAGCTTAGTTGGTACGGGGGGACAAAACAATGAGCAGTTCTTC. Its translation: CASSLVGTGGQNNEQFF.

The chain joins TRBV27 to TRBJ2-5; D perhaps matches TRBD1 (5 bases). Germline CDR1 reads MNHEY; CDR2 reads SMNVEV (reference sequence). This CDR3 region has 13 residues. V lost 5 bases and J lost 5, with 12 bases in between. CDR3 in amino acids: CASSTLGAETQYF. The CDR3 DNA sequence: TGTGCCAGCAGTACCCTTGGGGCGGAGACCCAGTACTTC.

This clone has more than one count but fewer than ten. The V and J genes are TRBV5-6 and TRBJ2-3, with 14 bases lining up with TRBD2. The J segment lost 4 bases and the V segment lost 1 base, leaving 8 bases of the junction unmatched. The CDR3 is 18 amino acids. From germline, CDR1 is SGHDT and CDR2 YYEEEE. In DNA form, the CDR3 reads TGTGCCAGCAGCTTGTTTAAGGGACTAGCGGGGGTGGCAGATACGCAGTATTTT. This gives the protein CASSLFKGLAGVADTQYF.

The chain links TRBV5-8 to TRBJ1-2, with D possibly matching TRBD1 (5 bases). The CDR3 has 13 residues. The germline V gene encodes CDR1 SGHTS and CDR2 YDEGEE. V lost 3 bases, J lost 0 bases, and 6 bases lay in between. CDR3 region: CASSSTANYGYTF. The CDR3 bases are TGTGCCAGCAGCTCGACAGCTAACTATGGCTACACCTTC.

This chain connects TRBV28 to TRBJ2-7, with D unclear. V dropped 2 bases and J dropped 3 bases, with 8 bases sitting between them. CDR1 is MDHEN and CDR2 is SYDVKM in the germline V gene. CDR3 length: 13 amino acids. CDR3 loop: CASSLGKNYEQYF. DNA for the CDR3: TGTGCCAGCAGTTTAGGCAAGAACTACGAGCAGTACTTC.

This rearrangement joins TRBV12-3 or TRBV12-4 to TRBJ2-3; TRBD2 might be the D (5 bases). The CDR3 covers 13 residues. The V and J ends lost 6 bases and 1 base respectively, with 8 bases between them. The DNA for the CDR3 is TGTGCCAGCAGGATGAGGGGCACAGATACGCAGTATTTT. Translation: CASRMRGTDTQYF.

CDR3: CASSTGTGLPGEQYF. In DNA form, the CDR3 reads TGTGCCAGCAGTACCGGGACAGGCCTACCGGGCGAGCAGTACTTC. The genes are TRBV6-5 and TRBJ2-7; 8 bases line up with TRBD1. Per germline, CDR1 MNHEY and CDR2 SVGAGI. The CDR3 is 15 residues long. The J segment lost 6 bases and the V segment lost 5 bases, leaving 12 bases of the junction unmatched.

The rearrangement uses TRBV6-6 and TRBJ2-7; weak D call: TRBD2 (6 bases). The CDR3 sequence is 13 residues long. V was pared by 2 bases and J by 5 bases, with 10 bases between. CDR1 and CDR2 from the germline V gene are MNHNY and SVGAGI (reference sequence). The CDR3 coding sequence is TGTGCCAGCAGTTACGGTCCGGGGGACGAGCAGTACTTC. Translating gives CASSYGPGDEQYF.

The chain joins TRBV2 to TRBJ2-1, with 12 bases lining up with TRBD2. The V gene end was trimmed by 8 bases and the J gene end by 7 bases; junction bases not matched to a gene: 6. Germline V gives CDR1 SNHLY, CDR2 FYNNEI. The CDR3 is 14 amino acids. The CDR3 DNA is TGTGCCAGCTCTGGACTAGCGGGATCTAATGAGCAGTTCTTC. Translating it yields CASSGLAGSNEQFF.

A single count supports this clone. V gene TRBV6-5 combines with J gene TRBJ2-5, with 8 bases identical to TRBD1. V lost 10 bases to trimming and J lost 2 bases; unmatched junction nucleotides: 6. Germline CDR1 MNHEY, CDR2 SVGAGI. The CDR3 has 13 residues. CDR3 protein: CATRTGWQETQYF. The CDR3 coding sequence is TGTGCCACCCGGACAGGGTGGCAAGAGACCCAGTACTTC.

Only one count was recorded for this clone. The rearrangement links TRBV29-1 to TRBJ1-1, with 7 nucleotides matching TRBD1. This CDR3 is 11 amino acids long. The ends lost 6 bases at V and 10 bases at J; junction bases unmatched: 8. The germline V gene encodes CDR1 SQVTM and CDR2 ANQGSEA. CDR3 nucleotides: TGCAGCGTGGCAAGGAACAGGGGAGCTTTCTTT. Its translation: CSVARNRGAFF.

The chain employs TRBV7-2 and TRBJ2-5, with D possibly TRBD1 on 6 matching bases. V was trimmed by 5 bases and J by 4 bases, leaving 14 bases between them. The CDR3 is 14 residues long. Germline lookup yields CDR1 SGHTA and CDR2 FQGNSA. The CDR3, as DNA: TGTGCCAGCAGCCTGAACAGGGTCCCAGAGACCCAGTACTTC. Translation gives CASSLNRVPETQYF.

This rearrangement joins TRBV28 to TRBJ2-2; perhaps TRBD1 as D (5 bases). The CDR3 covers 15 residues. V lost 7 bases, J lost 3 bases, and 15 bases lay in between. CDR1 MDHEN and CDR2 SYDVKM come from the germline V gene. CDR3 in DNA: TGTGCCAGCAAGGTCGGCAGGGTGGACACCGGGGAGCTGTTTTTT. It codes for CASKVGRVDTGELFF.

The chain links TRBV2 to TRBJ2-1; 7 bases map to TRBD1. V was pared by 4 bases and J by 0 bases, with 6 bases of the junction left unmatched. The V gene's germline CDR1 is SNHLY and CDR2 FYNNEI. The CDR3 length is 16 residues. The CDR3 sequence: CASSVATGLSYNEQFF. Written as DNA, the CDR3 is TGTGCCAGCAGTGTCGCGACAGGGCTCTCCTACAATGAGCAGTTCTTC.

The V call is TRBV11-2, the J call TRBJ1-5; 7 nucleotides agree with TRBD1. The ends lost 0 bases at V and 9 bases at J; junction bases unmatched: 2. This CDR3 has 13 residues. Germline V CDR1 and CDR2: SGHAT, FQNNGV. CDR3 amino acids: CASSLDGDRPQHF. CDR3 bases: TGTGCCAGCAGCTTAGATGGGGACAGGCCCCAGCATTTT.